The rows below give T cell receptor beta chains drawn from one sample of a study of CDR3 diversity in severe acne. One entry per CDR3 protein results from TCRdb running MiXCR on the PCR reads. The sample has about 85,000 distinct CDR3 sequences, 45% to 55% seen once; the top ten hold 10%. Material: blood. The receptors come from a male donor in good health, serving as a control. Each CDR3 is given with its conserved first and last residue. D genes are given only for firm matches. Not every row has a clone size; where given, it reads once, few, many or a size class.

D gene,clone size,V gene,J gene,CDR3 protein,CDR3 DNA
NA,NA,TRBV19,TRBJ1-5,CASSISGEVQPQHF,TGTGCCAGTAGTATCTCAGGGGAGGTTCAGCCCCAGCATTTT
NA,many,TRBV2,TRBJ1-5,CASKGGNQPQHF,TGTGCCAGCAAAGGGGGCAATCAGCCCCAGCATTTT
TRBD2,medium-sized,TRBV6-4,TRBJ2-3,CASSGLAGADTQYF,TGTGCCAGCAGTGGACTAGCGGGAGCAGATACGCAGTATTTT
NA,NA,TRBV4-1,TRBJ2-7,CASSPRGGRAYEQYF,TGCGCCAGCAGCCCCCGAGGGGGGAGGGCCTACGAGCAGTACTTC
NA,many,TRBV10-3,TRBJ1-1,CAISERDGEAFF,TGTGCCATCAGTGAGCGGGACGGGGAAGCTTTCTTT
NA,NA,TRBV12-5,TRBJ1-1,CASGSDRTYGTEAFF,TGTGCTAGTGGTTCCGACAGGACATATGGCACTGAAGCTTTCTTT
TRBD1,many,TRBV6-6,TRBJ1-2,CASSSTGQGLHGYTF,TGTGCCAGCAGTTCCACGGGACAGGGCCTTCATGGCTACACCTTC
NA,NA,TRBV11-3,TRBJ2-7,CASSWGHLYEQYF,TGTGCCAGCAGCTGGGGACATCTCTACGAGCAGTACTTC
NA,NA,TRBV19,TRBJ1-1,CASRHYGGPVEAFF,TGTGCCAGTCGACATTACGGGGGGCCTGTTGAAGCTTTCTTT
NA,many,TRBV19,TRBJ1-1,CASAQQTGLNTEAFF,TGTGCCAGTGCCCAACAAACAGGGCTGAACACTGAAGCTTTCTTT
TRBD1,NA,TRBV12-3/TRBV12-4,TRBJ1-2,CASSLKVQGYGYTF,TGTGCCAGCAGTTTAAAGGTACAGGGGTATGGCTACACCTTC
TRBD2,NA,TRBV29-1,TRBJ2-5,CSVVGGQETQYF,TGCAGCGTTGTCGGGGGGCAAGAGACCCAGTACTTC
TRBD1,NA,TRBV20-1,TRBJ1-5,CSGREQGGQPQHF,TGCAGTGGAAGGGAGCAGGGGGGTCAGCCCCAGCATTTT
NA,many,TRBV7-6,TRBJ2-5,CASSLGTEQETQYF,TGTGCCAGCAGCTTAGGGACAGAGCAAGAGACCCAGTACTTC
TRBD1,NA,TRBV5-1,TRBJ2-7,CASSLVGTVPEQYF,TGCGCCAGCAGCCTCGTTGGGACAGTACCCGAGCAGTACTTC
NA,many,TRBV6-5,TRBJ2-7,CASSYEGGWPYEQYF,TGTGCCAGCAGTTATGAGGGCGGGTGGCCCTACGAGCAGTACTTC
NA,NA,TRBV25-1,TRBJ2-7,CASSPLGQGSYEQYF,TGTGCCAGCTCACCCCTGGGGCAGGGGAGTTACGAGCAGTACTTC
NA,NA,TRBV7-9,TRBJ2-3,CASSDRDLLGTQYF,TGTGCCAGCAGCGACCGGGACTTGCTTGGTACGCAGTATTTT
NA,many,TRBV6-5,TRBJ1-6,CASSYRTAGDSPLHF,TGTGCCAGCAGTTACCGGACGGCGGGAGATTCACCCCTCCACTTT
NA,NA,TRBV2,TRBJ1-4,CASSTVEGIGKLFF,TGTGCCAGCAGTACGGTGGAGGGAATCGGAAAACTGTTTTTT
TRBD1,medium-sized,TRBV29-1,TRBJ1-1,CSARGQGASEAFF,TGCAGCGCGAGGGGACAGGGGGCGTCGGAAGCTTTCTTT
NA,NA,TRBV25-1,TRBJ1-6,CASSPVEGPGNSPLHF,TGTGCCAGCAGTCCGGTGGAGGGGCCAGGGAATTCACCCCTCCACTTT
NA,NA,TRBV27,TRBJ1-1,CASSFSNSPGRAFF,TGTGCCAGCAGTTTTTCCAACAGTCCGGGTCGAGCTTTCTTT
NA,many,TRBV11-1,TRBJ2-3,CASSLFFLGRGPTDTQYF,TGTGCCAGCAGCTTATTCTTTTTGGGCAGGGGCCCCACAGATACGCAGTATTTT
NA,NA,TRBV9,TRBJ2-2,CASSRPSSGATGELFF,TGTGCCAGCAGCCGACCCTCGTCTGGCGCAACCGGGGAGCTGTTTTTT
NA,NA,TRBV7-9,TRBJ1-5,CASSLWAGQPQHF,TGTGCCAGCAGCTTGTGGGCAGGACAGCCCCAGCATTTT
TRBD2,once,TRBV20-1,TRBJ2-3,CSASLGLAGAIDTQYF,TGCAGTGCTAGCTTAGGACTAGCGGGAGCGATAGATACGCAGTATTTT
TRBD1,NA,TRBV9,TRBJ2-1,CASSGHRDRGEQFF,TGTGCCAGCAGCGGCCACCGGGACAGGGGTGAGCAGTTCTTC
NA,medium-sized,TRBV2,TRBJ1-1,CASSETGTEAFF,TGTGCCAGCAGTGAGACGGGGACTGAAGCTTTCTTT
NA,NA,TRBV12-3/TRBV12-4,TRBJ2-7,CASSPLAPYEQYF,TGTGCCAGCAGTCCCCTTGCGCCCTACGAGCAGTACTTC
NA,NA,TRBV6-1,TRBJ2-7,CASSGAGSNYEQYF,TGTGCCAGCAGCGGAGCGGGTAGCAACTACGAGCAGTACTTC
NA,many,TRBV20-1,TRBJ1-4,CSVRRSNEKLFF,TGCAGTGTTCGCAGGTCAAATGAAAAACTGTTTTTT
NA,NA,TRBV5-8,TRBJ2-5,CASSFLREETQYF,TGTGCCAGCAGCTTTCTCCGGGAAGAGACCCAGTACTTC
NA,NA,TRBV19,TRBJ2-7,CASSPPYGPSEQYF,TGTGCCAGCAGTCCCCCATATGGGCCCAGCGAGCAGTACTTC
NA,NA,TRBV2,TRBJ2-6,CASSPGAGANVLTF,TGTGCCAGCAGCCCAGGGGCTGGGGCCAACGTCCTGACTTTC
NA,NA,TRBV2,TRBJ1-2,CASSSDSPTLGYTF,TGTGCCAGCAGCTCCGACAGCCCCACCCTTGGCTACACCTTC
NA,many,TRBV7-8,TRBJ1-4,CASSFDGRTNEKLFF,TGTGCCAGCAGCTTTGACGGGAGAACTAATGAAAAACTGTTTTTT
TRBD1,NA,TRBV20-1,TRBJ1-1,CSARASPRQGEAFF,TGTAGCGCTAGAGCCTCTCCCAGACAGGGCGAAGCTTTCTTT
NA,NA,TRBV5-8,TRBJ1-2,CASSLWPGDGYGYTF,TGTGCCAGCAGCTTGTGGCCAGGGGATGGCTATGGCTACACCTTC
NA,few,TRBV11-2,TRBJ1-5,CASSLQGQRQPQHF,TGTGCCAGCAGCCTACAGGGCCAGAGGCAGCCCCAGCATTTT